The 3 T cell receptor beta chains below all came from one sample that was sequenced in a study of cytomegalovirus exposure and HLA in healthy donors. Only in-frame clones appear in the TCRdb table, and some are missing; sequencing was by immunoSEQ multiplex PCR. The top ten hold around 1.3% of the sample, which has approximately 260,000 clones, more than 75% seen once. The sample consisted of PBMCs. These receptors were collected from a young woman in good health and CMV-seropositive.

In its sample, this clone was seen once. The chain combines TRBV19 with TRBJ2-5, with a tentative D call TRBD1 (7 bases). V was pared by 6 bases and J by 4 bases, with 21 bases between. CDR3 length: 16 amino acids. The germline CDR1 and CDR2 sequences are LNHDA and SQIVND (reference sequence). The CDR3, as DNA: TGTGCCAGTAGCGACTACAGGGCAGGGGGGACAGAGACCCAGTACTTC. It yields the protein CASSDYRAGGTETQYF.

This clone was seen only once. V and J are TRBV5-8 and TRBJ2-3; 7 nucleotides agree with TRBD2. The V gene end was trimmed by 7 bases and the J gene end by 5 bases; junction bases not matched to a gene: 10. This CDR3 spans 14 amino acids. Germline V lookup: CDR1 SGHTS, CDR2 YDEGEE. The DNA of the CDR3 is TGTGCCAGCCTACAAGCGGGATCTGGAGATACGCAGTATTTT. It translates to CASLQAGSGDTQYF.

This clone has only a few counts. The CDR3 sequence: CASSLAARGDEQFF. The DNA for the CDR3 is TGTGCCAGCAGCTTAGCGGCCAGGGGCGATGAGCAGTTCTTC. This chain joins TRBV7-6 and TRBJ2-1; a possible D gene is TRBD1 (6 bases). Trimming shortened V by 0 bases and J by 8 bases, and 11 bases separated the two germline ends. This CDR3 contains 14 residues. The V gene's germline CDR1 is SGHVS and CDR2 FNYEAQ.